This T cell receptor (beta chain) was sequenced during a study of blood T cell repertoires in COVID-19. Study context: There were acute and convalescent COVID-19 samples, and they came from the United States, Italy and Spain. Sources were T cells, B-cell-depleted T cells, or PBMCs; the material itself was cDNA or gDNA.

Under the authors' procedure: Quantification of nucleated cells was approximated via reference gene primer amplification. Produced via immunoSEQ multiplex PCR; TCRdb's table is partial and in-frame only. The V and J calls and the clone size are those of that table, but D and trimming were determined from the DNA. The repertoire holds 250,000 or so clones, with 75% to 90% as singletons. Germline loops: CDR1 GTSNPN, CDR2 SVGIG (reference sequence). The CDR3 is 15 residues long. Trimming pared 0 bases from V and 1 base from J, leaving 10 bases between. The chain carries TRBV30 and TRBJ1-3; D gene unclear. The specimen was peripheral blood. This receptor was obtained from a woman aged 30 to 39 with active or convalescent COVID-19. The DNA for the CDR3 is TGTGCCTGGAGTGTTTTAACACTATCTGGAAACACCATATATTTT. Its translation: CAWSVLTLSGNTIYF.